This TCR beta chain was documented in a study of blood T cell repertoires in COVID-19. Study context: Samples came from the United States, Italy and Spain, spanning acute and convalescent COVID-19.

Germline V lookup: CDR1 SGHRS, CDR2 YFSETQ. CDR3 length: 18 residues. Between the trimmed V and J ends, which lost 0 bases and 0 bases, there was a span of 13 bases. In the original analysis: Reference gene primer amplification yielded estimated nucleated cell counts. Clones were sequenced by immunoSEQ multiplex PCR, and TCRdb holds only the in-frame ones, with some missing. That table is the source of V, J and clone size, and D and trimming were worked out from the DNA. The table lists 310,000 or so clones, about 86% of them singletons. The specimen sequenced was peripheral blood. The clonotype comes from a woman in her 50s with acute or convalescent COVID-19. V and J are TRBV5-1 and TRBJ2-6; D may be TRBD1 (6 bases). The chain's CDR3 is CASSLETGQLSGANVLTF. The CDR3 DNA is TGCGCCAGCAGCTTGGAGACTGGACAGCTCTCTGGGGCCAACGTCCTGACTTTC.